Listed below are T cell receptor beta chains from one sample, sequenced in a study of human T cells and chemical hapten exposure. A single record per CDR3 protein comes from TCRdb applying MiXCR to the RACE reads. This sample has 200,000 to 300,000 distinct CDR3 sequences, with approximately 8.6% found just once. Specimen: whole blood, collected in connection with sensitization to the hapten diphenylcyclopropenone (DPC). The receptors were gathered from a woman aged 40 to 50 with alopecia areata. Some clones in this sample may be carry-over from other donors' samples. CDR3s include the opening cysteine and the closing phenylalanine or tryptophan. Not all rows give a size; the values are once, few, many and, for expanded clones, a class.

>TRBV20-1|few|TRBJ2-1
CSAYSGRGRGEQFF
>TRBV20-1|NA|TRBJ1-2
CSARDPGEGYTF
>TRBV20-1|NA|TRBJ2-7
CSARTGRTTYEQYF
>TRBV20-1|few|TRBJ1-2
CSAGTDLYGYTF
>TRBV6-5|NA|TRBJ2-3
CASSPTQGRTQYF
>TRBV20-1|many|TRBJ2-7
CSASRTGGREQYF
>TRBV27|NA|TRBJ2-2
CASSLTGLAVTGELFF
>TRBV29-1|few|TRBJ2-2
CSVDPAGTGELFF
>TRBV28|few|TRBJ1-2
CASSLAAAGPYYGYTF
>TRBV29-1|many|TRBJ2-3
CSVVQADTQYF
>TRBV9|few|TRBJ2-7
CASSVGAGGYEQYF
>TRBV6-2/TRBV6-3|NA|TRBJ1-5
CASSYSSEQPQHF
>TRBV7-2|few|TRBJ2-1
CASSLASSILGVYNEQFF
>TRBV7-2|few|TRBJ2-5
CASRPTREGEAEYF
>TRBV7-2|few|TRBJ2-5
CASSSPVYQETQYF
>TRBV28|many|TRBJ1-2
CASSLSPHGYTF
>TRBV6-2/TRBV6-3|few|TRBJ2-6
CASSYYPSGANVLTF
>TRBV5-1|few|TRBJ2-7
CASSLTGIPYEQYF
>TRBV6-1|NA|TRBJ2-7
CASSEDGRGLYEQYF
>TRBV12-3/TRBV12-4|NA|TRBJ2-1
CASSPRQGFYNEQFF
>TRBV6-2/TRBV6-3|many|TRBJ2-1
CASSPERREQFF
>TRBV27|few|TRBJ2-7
CATRRTVGTLRADEQYF
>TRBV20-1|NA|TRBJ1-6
CSARDLSESSYNSPLHF
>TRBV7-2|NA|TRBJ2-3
CASSLRRVTDTQYF
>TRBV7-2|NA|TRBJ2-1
CASSLNGAQIGNEQFF
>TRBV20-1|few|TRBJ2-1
CSAWTSGSNNEQFF
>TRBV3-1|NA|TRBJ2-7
CASSQETHYEQQYF
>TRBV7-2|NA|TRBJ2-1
CASSLNVRVNEQFF
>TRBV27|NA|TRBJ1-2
CASSYRGNMGYTF
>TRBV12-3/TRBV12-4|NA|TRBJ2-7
CASRSRGYEQYF
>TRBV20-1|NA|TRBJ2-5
CSGFRSHRQETQYF
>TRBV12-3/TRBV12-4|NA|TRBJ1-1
CASRPGHSNTEAFF
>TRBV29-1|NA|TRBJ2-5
CSTVRTSGSAETQYF
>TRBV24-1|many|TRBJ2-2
CATSGMVTGELFF
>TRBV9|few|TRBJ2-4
CASSVDFGSNIQYF
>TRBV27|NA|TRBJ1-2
CASSPQDVLENGYTF
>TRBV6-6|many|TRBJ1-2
CASSWTAGTGGNGYTF
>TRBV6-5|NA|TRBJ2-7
CASSGAGNEQYF
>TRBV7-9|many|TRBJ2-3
CASSLGTSDTQYF
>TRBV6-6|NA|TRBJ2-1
CASSYFRDFYNEQFF
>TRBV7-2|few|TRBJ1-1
CASSLVELSGAFF
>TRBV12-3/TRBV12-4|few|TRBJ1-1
CASTGMASEAFF
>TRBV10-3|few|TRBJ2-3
CAISEGTSGRLDTQYF
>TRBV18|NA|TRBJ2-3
CASSAGPASTDTQYF
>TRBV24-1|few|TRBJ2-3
CAIQRGGSGDTQYF
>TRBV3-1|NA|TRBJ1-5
CASSRGRVDQPQHF
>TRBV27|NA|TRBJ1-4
CASSKGRHNEKLFF
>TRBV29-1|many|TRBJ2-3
CSVVRGAQQYF